Each of the 14 T cell receptor beta chains below was sequenced from the same sample in a study of blood T cell repertoires in COVID-19 (dated by TCRdb to about 2020). The method was the immunoSEQ multiplex PCR assay. TCRdb took over this immuneACCESS table, retaining in-frame rearrangements with V and J assigned. Such tables are incomplete; in checked studies, under half of the missing clones stem from an unresolved V gene, and the remainder is unexplained. The sample records 320,000 or so clones, less than 85% of which are singletons. Around 1.8% of the sample is held by the ten biggest clonotypes. The sequenced sample consisted of PBMCs or T cells enriched from blood (not recorded which). These receptor sequences come from a woman aged 25-40 years who had been exposed to COVID-19.

The chain carries TRBV28 and TRBJ1-6; no reliable D call. Germline CDR1 MDHEN, CDR2 SYDVKM. With 7 bases removed from V and 7 bases from J, the gap between germline ends came to 14 bases. CDR3 length equals 14 residues. The CDR3 loop reads CASTQPRQNSPLHF. The CDR3 nucleotides are TGTGCCAGCACCCAACCCCGACAAAATTCACCCCTCCACTTT.

CDR3 protein: CASSFGGIAYEQYF. The CDR3 DNA reads TGTGCCAGCAGTTTCGGTGGTATCGCCTACGAGCAGTACTTC. The chain couples TRBV27 to TRBJ2-7; D ambiguous. In germline, CDR1 is MNHEY, CDR2 SMNVEV (reference sequence). The V end was cut by 3 bases, the J end by 2 bases, with 11 bases between. The CDR3 consists of 14 residues.

The V call is TRBV28, the J call TRBJ1-4, with D perhaps TRBD1 (5 bases). The CDR3 runs 14 residues. Germline V gene data show CDR1 as MDHEN and CDR2 as SYDVKM. With 3 bases removed from V and 8 bases from J, the gap between germline ends came to 13 bases. CDR3: CASSLPRGGEKLFF. Written as DNA, the CDR3 is TGTGCCAGCAGTTTGCCGCGGGGGGGGGAAAAACTGTTTTTT. The full variable domain, its missing parts supplied by reference TRBV28 and TRBJ1-4, is DVKVTQSSRYLVKRTGEKVFLECVQDMDHENMFWYRQDPGLGLRLIYFSYDVKMKEKGDIPEGYSVSREKKERFSLILESASTNQTSMYLCASSLPRGGEKLFFGSGTQLSVL.

The rearrangement links TRBV18 to TRBJ1-1, with D possibly matching TRBD1 (5 bases). CDR3 length: 14 amino acids. Germline CDR1 and CDR2: KGHSH and LQKENI. V was trimmed by 3 bases and J by 5 bases, leaving 13 bases between them. The DNA of the CDR3 is TGTGCCAGCTCACCCGGCAGGGAAAGGACTGAAGCTTTCTTT. Translated, it gives CASSPGRERTEAFF.

V gene TRBV6-4 combines with J gene TRBJ1-5; D is perhaps TRBD1 (5 bases). CDR1 and CDR2 from the germline V gene are MRHNA and SNTAGT. The V and J ends lost 1 base and 2 bases respectively, with 15 bases between them. The CDR3 has 17 residues. CDR3 sequence reads: CASSDFRRTPCNQPQHF. The CDR3 DNA reads as TGTGCCAGCAGTGACTTTCGGCGGACACCCTGCAATCAGCCCCAGCATTTT.

This clone came up once. The CDR3 loop is CAWRDFSTYEQYF. The CDR3 DNA sequence: TGTGCCTGGAGGGACTTTTCAACCTACGAGCAGTACTTC. V usage is TRBV30 and J usage is TRBJ2-7; D might be TRBD2 (5 bases). The CDR3 has 13 residues. Trimming left V 3 bases short and J 2 bases short, with 11 bases between. Per the germline V gene, CDR1 is GTSNPN and CDR2 is SVGIG (reference sequence).

The V gene is TRBV28, the J gene TRBJ1-1; D is perhaps TRBD1 (5 bases). V gave up 5 bases and J gave up 0 bases, with 19 bases separating them. The CDR3 extends over 17 amino acids. Germline CDR1 and CDR2: MDHEN and SYDVKM. The CDR3 coding sequence is TGTGCCAGCAGTCAGGCTTGGGGCCGCGCCATGAACACTGAAGCTTTCTTT. Translation gives CASSQAWGRAMNTEAFF.

The rearrangement joins TRBV19 to TRBJ1-5; D possibly corresponds to TRBD1 (5 bases). The ends were cut back, 4 bases at V and 3 bases at J, with 25 bases in the middle. CDR1 LNHDA and CDR2 SQIVND come from the germline V gene (reference sequence). This CDR3 is built from 19 residues. The CDR3 nucleotides read TGTGCCAGTAGTACCCTTAACATGGGGGGAGTGCGGGCCAATCAGCCCCAGCATTTT. This translates into CASSTLNMGGVRANQPQHF.

The V call is TRBV30, the J call TRBJ2-5, with 11 bases identical to TRBD2. The CDR3 runs to 16 residues. With 1 base clipped from V and 6 bases from J, the junction kept 10 bases outside the gene matches. Germline CDR1 GTSNPN, CDR2 SVGIG (reference sequence). The CDR3 bases are TGTGCCTGGAGTGGTCCTCTAGCGGGAGGAAGGCAGACCCAGTACTTC. Its protein product is CAWSGPLAGGRQTQYF.

This chain links TRBV30 with TRBJ1-1; 10 nucleotides agree with TRBD1. V lost 3 bases, J lost 3 bases, and 13 bases stayed unmatched. The CDR3 has 17 residues. Germline CDR1 reads GTSNPN; CDR2 reads SVGIG (reference sequence). The CDR3 loop reads CAWRGTGVQGRDTEAFF. As DNA, the CDR3 is TGTGCCTGGAGGGGGACAGGGGTTCAAGGGAGGGACACTGAAGCTTTCTTT.

The rearrangement joins TRBV5-1 to TRBJ2-7, with 11 positions matching TRBD2. Germline V gene lookup returns CDR1 SGHRS and CDR2 YFSETQ. There are 21 residues in the CDR3. Trimming removed 5 bases from V and 0 bases from J; junction bases left unmatched: 22. The CDR3 sequence is CASRDDDIIFKTSGGSYEQYF. CDR3 DNA: TGCGCCAGCAGAGACGACGACATTATTTTTAAAACTAGCGGGGGCTCCTACGAGCAGTACTTC.

The V and J genes are TRBV5-6 and TRBJ2-3; 8 nucleotides line up with TRBD2. Trimming at V came to 4 bases and at J to 5 bases, leaving 15 bases not matched to a gene. Germline assignment: CDR1 SGHDT and CDR2 YYEEEE. The CDR3 length is 17 residues. The CDR3 DNA follows: TGTGCCAGCAGCCCGAAAGGACTAGCTGTACGTAGAGATACGCAGTATTTT. Translated: CASSPKGLAVRRDTQYF.

This clone was seen once. The chain carries TRBV27 and TRBJ2-7; a possible D gene is TRBD1 (6 bases). Trimming took off 0 bases at V and 8 bases at J, with 11 bases between the two ends. Germline V gene sequence: CDR1 MNHEY, CDR2 SMNVEV (reference sequence). The CDR3 contains 13 residues. The CDR3 region is CASSLSSGDKQYF. CDR3 in DNA: TGTGCCAGCAGTTTATCAAGTGGGGACAAGCAGTACTTC.

The rearrangement uses TRBV28 and TRBJ2-1; the D gene is possibly TRBD2 (5 bases). The germline V gene encodes CDR1 MDHEN and CDR2 SYDVKM. The germline V and J ends were trimmed by 6 bases and 1 base, with 13 bases remaining between them. The CDR3 loop spans 15 amino acids. The CDR3 region is CASSLGALSYNEQFF. The CDR3, as DNA: TGTGCCAGCAGCCTGGGAGCTTTATCCTACAATGAGCAGTTCTTC.